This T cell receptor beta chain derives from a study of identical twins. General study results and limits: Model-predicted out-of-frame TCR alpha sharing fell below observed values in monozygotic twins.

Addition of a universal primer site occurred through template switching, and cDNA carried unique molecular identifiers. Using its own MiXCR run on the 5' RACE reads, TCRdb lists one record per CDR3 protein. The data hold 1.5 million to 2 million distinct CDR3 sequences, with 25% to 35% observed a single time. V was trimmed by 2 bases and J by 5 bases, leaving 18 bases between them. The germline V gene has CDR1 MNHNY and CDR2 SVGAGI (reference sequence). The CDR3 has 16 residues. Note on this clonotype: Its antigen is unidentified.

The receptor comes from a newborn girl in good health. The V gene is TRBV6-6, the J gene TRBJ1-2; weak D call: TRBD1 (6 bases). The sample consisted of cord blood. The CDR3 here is CASSYPRGGGAYGYTF. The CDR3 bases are TGTGCCAGCAGTTACCCCAGGGGAGGAGGAGCATATGGCTACACCTTC.